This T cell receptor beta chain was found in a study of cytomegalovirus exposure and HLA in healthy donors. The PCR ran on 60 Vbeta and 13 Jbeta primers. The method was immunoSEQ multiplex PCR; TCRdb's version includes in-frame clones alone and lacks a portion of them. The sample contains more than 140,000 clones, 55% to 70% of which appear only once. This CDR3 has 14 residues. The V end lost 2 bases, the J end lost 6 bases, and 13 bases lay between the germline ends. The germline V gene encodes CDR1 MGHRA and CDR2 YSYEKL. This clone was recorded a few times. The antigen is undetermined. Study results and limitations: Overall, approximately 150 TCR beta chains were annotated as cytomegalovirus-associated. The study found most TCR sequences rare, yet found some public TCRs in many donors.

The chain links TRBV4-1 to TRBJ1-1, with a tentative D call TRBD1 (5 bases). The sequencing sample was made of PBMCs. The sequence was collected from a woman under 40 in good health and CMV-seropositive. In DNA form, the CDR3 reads TGCGCCAGCAGCCAACCCAGGGAGGTAGCTGAAGCTTTCTTT. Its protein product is CASSQPREVAEAFF.